The next 26 T cell receptor beta chains were all read from a single sample in a study of chemoradiotherapy in HPV16-positive cancers. The table came from immunoSEQ multiplex PCR; TCRdb's copy has only in-frame clones and leaves some out. The table includes 5,500 or so clones, 60% to 85% detected once. This material was collected from a patient who underwent chemoradiotherapy. The receptor source for this set is a human donor with HPV-associated anogenital cancer.

The table lists this clone with a count of one. The chain is built from TRBV11-2 and TRBJ1-6; D is perhaps TRBD1 (6 bases). The CDR3 covers 14 residues. Trimming pared 7 bases from V and 5 bases from J, leaving 12 bases between. In germline, CDR1 is SGHAT, CDR2 FQNNGV. The CDR3 DNA sequence: TGTGCCAGCACCAAGGGGGGGCATAATTCACCCCTCCACTTT. Translating it yields CASTKGGHNSPLHF.

The rearrangement links TRBV6-5 to TRBJ2-2; 10 positions agree with TRBD2. After removal of 5 bases from V and 0 bases from J, the junction contained 0 bases not matched to a gene. The CDR3 totals 15 residues. Germline CDR1 MNHEY, CDR2 SVGAGI. In DNA form, the CDR3 reads TGTGCCAGCAGTCTAGCGGGAGCGAACACCGGGGAGCTGTTTTTT. This gives the protein CASSLAGANTGELFF.

V usage is TRBV28 and J usage is TRBJ2-7; TRBD1 matches at 10 bases. The ends lost 3 bases at V and 6 bases at J; junction bases unmatched: 5. CDR3 length equals 14 residues. In germline, CDR1 is MDHEN, CDR2 SYDVKM. The CDR3 region has the DNA TGTGCCAGCAGTTTGGCCGGGACAGGGGCCGAGCAGTACTTC. Amino acids: CASSLAGTGAEQYF.

The chain links TRBV9 to TRBJ2-1; the D gene is possibly TRBD1 (6 bases). The CDR3 has 20 amino acids. Germline values: CDR1 SGDLS, CDR2 YYNGEE. Deletions cut 4 bases from V and 6 bases from J, with 32 bases between. This chain's CDR3 is CASSSRGSPQVPGVTNEQFF. The DNA of the CDR3 is TGTGCCAGCAGCTCTAGGGGGAGCCCCCAAGTCCCCGGGGTAACCAATGAGCAGTTCTTC.

This chain connects TRBV21-1 to TRBJ2-5; the listed D gene, TRBD2, was not tested against the DNA. TRBV21-1 is deemed a pseudogene. This CDR3 spans 13 amino acids. DNA for the CDR3: TGTGCCAGGAACGGGAGGGCCATAGAGACCCAGTACTTC. It specifies CARNGRAIETQYF.

The chain combines TRBV29-1 with TRBJ2-3, with TRBD2 identical over 15 bases. From germline, CDR1 is SQVTM and CDR2 ANQGSEA. The CDR3 contains 17 residues. J gave up 3 bases and V 8 bases, and 12 bases lay outside the gene matches. In DNA form, the CDR3 reads TGCAGCACAACCGGACTAGCGGGAGGGGGGGGGACAGATACGCAGTATTTT. Protein product: CSTTGLAGGGGTDTQYF.

V gene TRBV6-5 combines with J gene TRBJ2-7; TRBD2 matches at 12 bases. Germline-derived CDR1 and CDR2 are MNHEY and SVGAGI. CDR3 length equals 15 residues. V dropped 0 bases and J dropped 6; count of bases not matched to a gene: 3. CDR3 DNA sequence: TGTGCCAGCAGTTACTCGCTAGCGGGAGGGGGCGAGCAGTACTTC. Translating it yields CASSYSLAGGGEQYF.

The chain has TRBV4-1 and TRBJ1-6, with D possibly matching TRBD1 (5 bases). This CDR3 is 15 amino acids long. Germline loops: CDR1 MGHRA, CDR2 YSYEKL. Trimming shortened V by 0 bases and J by 10 bases, and 13 bases separated the two germline ends. CDR3 DNA sequence: TGCGCCAGCAGCCAAGACGCAGGGCGAGGGTCACCCCTCCACTTT. This gives the protein CASSQDAGRGSPLHF.

The gene calls are TRBV9 and TRBJ1-1; D gene ambiguous. CDR1 and CDR2 (germline): SGDLS, YYNGEE. V lost 5 bases, J lost 2 bases, and 13 bases lay in between. The CDR3 has 14 amino acids. In DNA, the CDR3 is TGTGCCAGCAGTCGAGGACGTCAAAACACTGAAGCTTTCTTT. This sequence encodes CASSRGRQNTEAFF.

This chain links TRBV19 with TRBJ1-2, with D possibly being TRBD1 (5 bases). V lost 6 bases and J lost 0, with 17 bases in between. This CDR3 has 16 amino acids. In germline, CDR1 is LNHDA, CDR2 SQIVND (reference sequence). CDR3 protein: CASSRAGLRANYGYTF. The CDR3 nucleotides are TGTGCCAGTAGCCGGGCGGGGCTGAGAGCTAACTATGGCTACACCTTC.

This chain connects TRBV19 to TRBJ1-5, with D maybe TRBD1 (6 bases). The CDR3 is made up of 15 amino acids. CDR1 and CDR2 from the germline V gene are LNHDA and SQIVND (reference sequence). V was cut by 7 bases and J by 2 bases, with 15 bases left in between. The CDR3 sequence: CASKKMAGGNQPQHF. DNA for the CDR3: TGTGCCAGTAAAAAGATGGCAGGGGGCAATCAGCCCCAGCATTTT.

The rearrangement links TRBV6-1 to TRBJ2-5, with D hard to call. CDR1 is MNHNS, CDR2 SASEGT, per germline. The germline V and J ends were trimmed by 3 bases and 7 bases, with 9 bases remaining between them. The CDR3 contains 12 residues. The CDR3 loop is CASSENAPTQYF. CDR3 in DNA: TGTGCCAGCAGTGAGAACGCACCGACCCAGTACTTC.

The rearrangement joins TRBV18 to TRBJ2-2; D is undetermined. This CDR3 is built from 16 residues. Germline V gene sequence: CDR1 KGHSH, CDR2 LQKENI. V lost 5 bases and J 0 bases, leaving 13 bases between the germline ends. CDR3 DNA: TGTGCCAGCTCATCAATGGGGATGTCGAACACCGGGGAGCTGTTTTTT. Its translation: CASSSMGMSNTGELFF.

This rearrangement joins TRBV7-2 to TRBJ2-3; TRBD1 might be the D (6 bases). The germline V gene encodes CDR1 SGHTA and CDR2 FQGNSA. The CDR3 extends over 16 amino acids. Deletions cut 1 base from V and 4 bases from J, with 15 bases between. The CDR3 loop reads CASSLGPGVMADTQYF. Written as DNA, the CDR3 is TGTGCCAGCAGCTTAGGCCCAGGGGTAATGGCAGATACGCAGTATTTT. Full variable domain (outside the CDR3, taken from reference TRBV7-2 and TRBJ2-3): GAGVSQSPSNKVTEKGKDVELRCDPISGHTALYWYRQSLGQGLEFLIYFQGNSAPDKSGLPSDRFSAERTGGSVSTLTIQRTQQEDSAVYLCASSLGPGVMADTQYFGPGTRLTVL.

The rearrangement links TRBV28 to TRBJ2-7; perhaps TRBD1 as D (5 bases). V dropped 2 bases and J dropped 2 bases, with 16 bases sitting between them. Germline CDR1 reads MDHEN; CDR2 reads SYDVKM. The CDR3 loop spans 16 amino acids. CDR3 residues: CASSLPLMGQTYEQYF. The CDR3 region has the DNA TGTGCCAGCAGTTTACCCCTCATGGGGCAGACCTACGAGCAGTACTTC.

This chain links TRBV11-3 with TRBJ2-2, with a weak D call TRBD2 (5 bases). Germline values: CDR1 SGHNT, CDR2 YENEEA. The germline V and J ends were trimmed by 4 bases and 7 bases, with 10 bases remaining between them. This CDR3 has 13 amino acids. CDR3 bases: TGTGCCAGCAGCTCGGAGAGGGTCGGGGAGCTGTTTTTT. Amino acids: CASSSERVGELFF.

The chain has TRBV6-1 and TRBJ1-4; no clear D gene. Germline CDR1 MNHNS, CDR2 SASEGT. V was cut by 3 bases and J by 4 bases, with 12 bases left in between. The CDR3 totals 15 residues. The DNA of the CDR3 is TGTGCCAGCAGTGACAGAGGGTCTATTAATGAAAAACTGTTTTTT. Protein sequence: CASSDRGSINEKLFF.

The chain combines TRBV5-4 with TRBJ2-7, with a possible D match to TRBD1 (5 bases). The germline gives CDR1 SGHNT, CDR2 YYREEE (reference sequence). Between the trimmed V and J ends, which lost 5 bases and 3 bases, there was a span of 9 bases. This CDR3 comprises 12 residues. The CDR3 here is CASRYDSYEQYF. The CDR3 coding sequence is TGTGCCAGCAGATACGACAGCTACGAGCAGTACTTC.

The chain is built from TRBV2 and TRBJ2-7; 9 bases align to TRBD1. Germline V gene data show CDR1 as SNHLY and CDR2 as FYNNEI. V lost 10 bases, J lost 6 bases, and 13 bases stayed unmatched. CDR3 length: 14 residues. CDR3 amino acids: CATNSGTGSFEQYF. As DNA, the CDR3 is TGTGCCACCAATTCGGGGACAGGGAGCTTCGAGCAGTACTTC.

This CDR3 reads CASRRTGYSYEQYF. CDR3 in DNA: TGTGCCAGCAGGCGGACAGGGTACTCCTACGAGCAGTACTTC. V gene TRBV2 combines with J gene TRBJ2-7; 8 bases fit TRBD1. V shed 6 bases, J shed 0 bases, and the junction held 4 bases outside the gene matches. The CDR3 extends over 14 amino acids. Per the germline V gene, CDR1 is SNHLY and CDR2 is FYNNEI.

The chain couples TRBV10-3 to TRBJ2-7; tentatively, D is TRBD2 (5 bases). Trimming shortened V by 10 bases and J by 7 bases, and 17 bases separated the two germline ends. CDR3 size: 12 residues. Germline assignment: CDR1 ENHRY and CDR2 SYGVKD. The CDR3 loop is CASQTNSGEQYF. The CDR3 DNA reads TGTGCCAGCCAGACAAACTCGGGAGAGCAGTACTTC.

This clone has a single count. The sample holds other DNA sequences that translate to the same CDR3. The chain recombines TRBV9 with TRBJ1-1; 10 bases agree with TRBD1. The CDR3 runs to 15 residues. V lost 2 bases to trimming and J lost 1 base; unmatched junction nucleotides: 2. In germline, CDR1 is SGDLS, CDR2 YYNGEE. The CDR3 nucleotides read TGTGCCAGCAGCGTGGGGACAGGGGCGAACACTGAAGCTTTCTTT. As protein: CASSVGTGANTEAFF.

The chain uses TRBV28 and TRBJ2-7; TRBD1 matches at 9 bases. V shed 7 bases and J 4 bases; nucleotides not matched to a gene: 2. This CDR3 contains 12 residues. Germline-derived CDR1 and CDR2 are MDHEN and SYDVKM. CDR3 in DNA: TGTGCCAGCAAGACAGGGGGGTACGAGCAGTACTTC. Its protein is CASKTGGYEQYF.

The chain has TRBV6-5 and TRBJ2-1; maybe TRBD1 (5 bases). The ends were cut back, 2 bases at V and 12 bases at J, with 11 bases in the middle. The CDR3 sequence is 12 residues long. Germline V gene sequence: CDR1 MNHEY, CDR2 SVGAGI. The CDR3 reads CASSYPGTGQFF. DNA for the CDR3: TGTGCCAGCAGTTACCCCGGTACAGGGCAGTTCTTC.

The chain links TRBV5-5 to TRBJ1-3; no firm D call. Deletions cut 1 base from V and 1 base from J, with 6 bases between. This CDR3 has 14 amino acids. CDR1 SGHKS and CDR2 YYEKEE come from the germline V gene (reference sequence). The CDR3 loop is CASSLWGSGNTIYF. CDR3 nucleotides: TGTGCCAGCAGCTTGTGGGGTTCTGGAAACACCATATATTTT.

The CDR3 reads CASSPRPTSTVSYEQYF. DNA of the CDR3: TGTGCCAGCAGTCCGCGGCCGACTAGTACCGTCTCCTACGAGCAGTACTTC. V gene TRBV27 combines with J gene TRBJ2-7; TRBD2 might be the D (6 bases). The CDR3 spans 17 residues. Germline CDR1 and CDR2: MNHEY and SMNVEV (reference sequence). V was clipped by 5 bases and J by 0 bases, with 20 bases between them.